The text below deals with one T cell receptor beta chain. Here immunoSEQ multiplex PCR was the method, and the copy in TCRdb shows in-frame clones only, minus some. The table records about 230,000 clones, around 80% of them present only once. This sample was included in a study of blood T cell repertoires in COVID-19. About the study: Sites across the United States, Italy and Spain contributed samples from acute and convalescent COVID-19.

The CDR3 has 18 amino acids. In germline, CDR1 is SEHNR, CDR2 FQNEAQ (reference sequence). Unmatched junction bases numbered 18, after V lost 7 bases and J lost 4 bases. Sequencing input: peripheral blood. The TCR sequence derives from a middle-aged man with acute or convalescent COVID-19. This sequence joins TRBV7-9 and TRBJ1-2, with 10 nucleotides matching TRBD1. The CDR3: CASTTLPYVRTGGYGYTF. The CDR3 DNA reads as TGTGCCAGCACCACGCTCCCTTATGTCCGGACAGGGGGCTATGGCTACACCTTC.